This T cell receptor beta chain was recorded in a study of blood T cell repertoires in COVID-19. Looking at the study overall: From the United States, Italy and Spain came samples of acute and convalescent COVID-19. PBMCs, B-cell-depleted T cells, or T cells provided the cDNA or gDNA that made up the material.

The CDR3 is made up of 14 amino acids. The germline V and J ends were trimmed by 3 bases and 7 bases, with 13 bases remaining between them. CDR1 is SEHNR and CDR2 is FQNEAQ in the germline V gene (reference sequence). Clones were sequenced by immunoSEQ multiplex PCR, and TCRdb holds only the in-frame ones, with some missing. The sample lists 200,000 or so clones, approximately 80% occurring once. Participants were aged about 18 to 89 years from about 25 US areas. The sample holds one count of this clone. The receptor comes from a woman between 40 and 50 years old with acute COVID-19. Sequenced input: PBMCs or T cells enriched from blood (not recorded which). The V call is TRBV7-9, the J call TRBJ1-5; possibly TRBD1 for D (5 bases). CDR3 in amino acids: CASSFGGGGQPQHF. The DNA for the CDR3 is TGTGCCAGCAGCTTCGGGGGAGGCGGCCAGCCCCAGCATTTT.